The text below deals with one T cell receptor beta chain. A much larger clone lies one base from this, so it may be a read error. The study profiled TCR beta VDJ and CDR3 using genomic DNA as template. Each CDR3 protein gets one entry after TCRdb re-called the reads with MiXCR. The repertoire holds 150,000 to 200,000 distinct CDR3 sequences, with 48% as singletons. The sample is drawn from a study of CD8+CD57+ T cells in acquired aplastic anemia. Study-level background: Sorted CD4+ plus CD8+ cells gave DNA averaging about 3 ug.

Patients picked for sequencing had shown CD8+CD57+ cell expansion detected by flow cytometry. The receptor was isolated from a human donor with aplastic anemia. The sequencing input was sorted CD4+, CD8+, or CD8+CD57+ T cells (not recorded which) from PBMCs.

The DNA of the CDR3 is TGTGCCGGCAGTCAACGCGACGACAGGCCGGGGTACTTC. Translated, it gives CAGSQRDDRPGYF. The chain has TRBV12-3 or TRBV12-4 and TRBJ2-7, with a weak D call TRBD1 (6 bases). This CDR3 has 13 residues.